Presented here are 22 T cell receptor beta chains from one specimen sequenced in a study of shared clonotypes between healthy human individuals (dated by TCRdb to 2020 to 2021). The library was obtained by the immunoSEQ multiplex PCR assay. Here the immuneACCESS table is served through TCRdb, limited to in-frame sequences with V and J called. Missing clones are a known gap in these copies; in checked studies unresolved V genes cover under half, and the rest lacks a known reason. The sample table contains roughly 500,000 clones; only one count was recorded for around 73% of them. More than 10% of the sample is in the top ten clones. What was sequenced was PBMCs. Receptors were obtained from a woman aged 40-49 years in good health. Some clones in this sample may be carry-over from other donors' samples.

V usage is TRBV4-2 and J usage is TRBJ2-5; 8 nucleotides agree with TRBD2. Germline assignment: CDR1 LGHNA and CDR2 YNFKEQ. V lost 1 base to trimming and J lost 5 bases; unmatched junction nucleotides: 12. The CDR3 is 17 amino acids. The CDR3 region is CASSQVTAGGAWETQYF. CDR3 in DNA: TGTGCCAGCAGCCAAGTTACTGCGGGAGGAGCGTGGGAGACCCAGTACTTC.

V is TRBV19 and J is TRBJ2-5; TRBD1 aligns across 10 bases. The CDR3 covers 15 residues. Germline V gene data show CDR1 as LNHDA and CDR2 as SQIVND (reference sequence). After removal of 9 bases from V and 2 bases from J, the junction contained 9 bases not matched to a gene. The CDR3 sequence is CASRPGQGIQETQYF. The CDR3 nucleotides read TGTGCCAGCCGGCCGGGACAGGGGATACAAGAGACCCAGTACTTC.

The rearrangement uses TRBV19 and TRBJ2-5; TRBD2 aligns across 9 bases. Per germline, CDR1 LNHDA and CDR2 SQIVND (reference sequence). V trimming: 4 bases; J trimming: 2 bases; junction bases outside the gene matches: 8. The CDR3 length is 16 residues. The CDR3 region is CASSRRAGGRQETQYF. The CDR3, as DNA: TGTGCCAGTAGTAGGCGAGCGGGAGGTCGACAAGAGACCCAGTACTTC.

Written as DNA, the CDR3 is TGTGCCAGCAGCTTAGATCGGAGGACTAGCGGCCGTAGGGTTCAGTACTTC. Encoded protein: CASSLDRRTSGRRVQYF. The chain has TRBV11-2 and TRBJ2-4; TRBD2 matches at 10 bases. The CDR3 extends over 17 amino acids. Germline loops: CDR1 SGHAT, CDR2 FQNNGV. With V trimmed by 0 bases and J by 11 bases, 13 bases remained unmatched. The variable domain in full, completed from reference TRBV11-2 and TRBJ2-4, reads EAGVAQSPRYKIIEKRQSVAFWCNPISGHATLYWYQQILGQGPKLLIQFQNNGVVDDSQLPKDRFSAERLKGVDSTLKIQPAKLEDSAVYLCASSLDRRTSGRRVQYFGAGTRLSVL.

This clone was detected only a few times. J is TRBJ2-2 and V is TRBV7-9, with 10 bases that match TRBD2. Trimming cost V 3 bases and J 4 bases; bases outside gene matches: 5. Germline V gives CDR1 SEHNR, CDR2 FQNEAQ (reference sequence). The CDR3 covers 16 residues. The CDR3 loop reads CASSFSGLAATGELFF. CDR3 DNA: TGTGCCAGCAGCTTCTCCGGACTAGCGGCCACCGGGGAGCTGTTTTTT.

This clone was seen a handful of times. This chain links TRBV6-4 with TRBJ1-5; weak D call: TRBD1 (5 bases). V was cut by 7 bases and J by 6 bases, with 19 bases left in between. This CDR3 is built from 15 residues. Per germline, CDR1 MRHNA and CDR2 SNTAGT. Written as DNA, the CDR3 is TGTGCCAGCAACCGCCGGGACTCCGGACGTCAGCCCCAGCATTTT. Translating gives CASNRRDSGRQPQHF.

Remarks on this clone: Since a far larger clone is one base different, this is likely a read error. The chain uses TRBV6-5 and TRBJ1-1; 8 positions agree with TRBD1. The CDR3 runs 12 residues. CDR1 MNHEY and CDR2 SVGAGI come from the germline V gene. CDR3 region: CASRQGSAEALF. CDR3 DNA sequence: TGTGCCAGCCGACAGGGGAGCGCTGAAGCTCTCTTT.

Here the CDR3 reads CASSLDPRGRASNEQFF. DNA for the CDR3: TGTGCCAGCAGCTTAGATCCCCGCGGGAGGGCTTCCAATGAGCAGTTCTTC. The genes are TRBV7-2 and TRBJ2-1, with 9 bases fitting TRBD2. The germline V gene has CDR1 SGHTA and CDR2 FQGNSA. Trimming took 1 base from V and 6 from J; bases not matched to a gene: 10. The CDR3 runs to 17 residues.

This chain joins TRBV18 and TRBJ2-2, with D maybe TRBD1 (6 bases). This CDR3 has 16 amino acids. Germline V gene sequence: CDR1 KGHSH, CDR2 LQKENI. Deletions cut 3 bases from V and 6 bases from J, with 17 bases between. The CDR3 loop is CASSPSWAGEPGELFF. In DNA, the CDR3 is TGTGCCAGCTCACCTTCTTGGGCAGGGGAGCCCGGGGAGCTGTTTTTT.

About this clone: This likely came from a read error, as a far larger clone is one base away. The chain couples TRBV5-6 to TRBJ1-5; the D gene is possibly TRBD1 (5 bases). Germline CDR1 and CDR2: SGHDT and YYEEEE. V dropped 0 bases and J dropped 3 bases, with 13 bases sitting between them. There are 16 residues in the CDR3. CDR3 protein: CASSLGGGSINQPQHF. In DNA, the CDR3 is TGTGCCAGCAGCTTGGGTGGGGGATCGATCAATCAGCCCCAGCATTTT.

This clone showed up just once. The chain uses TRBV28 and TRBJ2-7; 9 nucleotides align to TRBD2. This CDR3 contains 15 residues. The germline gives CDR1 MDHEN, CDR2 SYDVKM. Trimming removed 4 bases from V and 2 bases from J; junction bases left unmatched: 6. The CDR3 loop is CASSSPGLAAYEQYF. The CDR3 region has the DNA TGTGCCAGCAGTTCACCGGGACTAGCCGCCTACGAGCAGTACTTC.

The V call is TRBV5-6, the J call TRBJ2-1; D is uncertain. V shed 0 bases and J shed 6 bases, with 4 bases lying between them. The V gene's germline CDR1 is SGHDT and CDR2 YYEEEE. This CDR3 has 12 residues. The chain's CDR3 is CASSLVVNEQFF. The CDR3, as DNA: TGTGCCAGCAGCTTGGTCGTCAATGAGCAGTTCTTC.

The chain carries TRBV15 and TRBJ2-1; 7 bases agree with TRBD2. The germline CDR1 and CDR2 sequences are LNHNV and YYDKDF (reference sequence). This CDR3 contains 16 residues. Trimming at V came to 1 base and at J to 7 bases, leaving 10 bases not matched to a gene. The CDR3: CATSRVPPAGENEQFF. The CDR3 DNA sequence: TGTGCCACCAGCAGAGTTCCCCCTGCGGGAGAAAATGAGCAGTTCTTC.

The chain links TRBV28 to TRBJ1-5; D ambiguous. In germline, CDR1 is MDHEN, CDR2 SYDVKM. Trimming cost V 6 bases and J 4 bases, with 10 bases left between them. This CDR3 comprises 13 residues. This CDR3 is CASSPPGNQPQHF. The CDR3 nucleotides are TGTGCCAGCAGCCCCCCAGGTAATCAGCCCCAGCATTTT.

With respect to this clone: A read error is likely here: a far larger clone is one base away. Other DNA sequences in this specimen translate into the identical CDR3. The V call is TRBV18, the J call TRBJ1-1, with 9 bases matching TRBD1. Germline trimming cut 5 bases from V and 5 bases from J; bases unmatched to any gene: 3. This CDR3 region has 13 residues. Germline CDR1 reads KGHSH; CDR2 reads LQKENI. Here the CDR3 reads CASSSGQGTEAFF. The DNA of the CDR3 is TGTGCCAGCTCATCTGGACAGGGGACTGAAGCTTTCTTT. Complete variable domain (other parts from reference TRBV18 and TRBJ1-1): NAGVMQNPRHLVRRRGQEARLRCSPMKGHSHVYWYRQLPEEGLKFMVYLQKENIIDESGMPKERFSAEFPKEGPSILRIQQVVRGDSAAYFCASSSGQGTEAFFGQGTRLTVV.

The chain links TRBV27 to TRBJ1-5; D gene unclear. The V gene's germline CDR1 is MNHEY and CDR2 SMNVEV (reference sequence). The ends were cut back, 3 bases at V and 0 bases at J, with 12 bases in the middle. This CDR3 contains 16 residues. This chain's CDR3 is CASSFASGLSNQPQHF. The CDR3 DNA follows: TGTGCCAGCAGTTTCGCTAGCGGCCTTAGCAATCAGCCCCAGCATTTT.

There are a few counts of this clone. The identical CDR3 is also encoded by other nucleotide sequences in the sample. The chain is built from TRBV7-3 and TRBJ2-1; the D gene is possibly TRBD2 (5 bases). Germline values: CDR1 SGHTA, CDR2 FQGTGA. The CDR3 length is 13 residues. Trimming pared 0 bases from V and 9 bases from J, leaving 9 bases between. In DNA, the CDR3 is TGTGCCAGCAGCTTAACGTTTGCGGGTGAGCAGTTCTTC. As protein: CASSLTFAGEQFF.

The CDR3 region has the DNA TGTGCCAGCAGCTTAGCGGGGGGCTCTCCTGAAGCTTTCTTT. Translated: CASSLAGGSPEAFF. The chain is built from TRBV7-2 and TRBJ1-1, with D maybe TRBD1 (6 bases). The V gene's germline CDR1 is SGHTA and CDR2 FQGNSA. The CDR3 consists of 14 residues. Between the trimmed V and J ends, which lost 0 bases and 6 bases, there was a span of 11 bases.

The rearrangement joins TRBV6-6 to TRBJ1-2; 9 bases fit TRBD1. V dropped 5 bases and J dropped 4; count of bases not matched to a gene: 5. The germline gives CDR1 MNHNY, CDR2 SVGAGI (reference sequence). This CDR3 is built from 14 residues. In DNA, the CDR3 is TGTGCCAGCAGTCGGACAGGGGTCGGCTATGGCTACACCTTC. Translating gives CASSRTGVGYGYTF.

The CDR3 sequence: CASSLLGSRLTNYGYTF. CDR3 sequence (DNA): TGTGCCAGCAGCTTGTTAGGTAGTCGGTTGACTAACTATGGCTACACCTTC. The J gene is TRBJ1-2, the V gene TRBV5-6; D not certain. Germline values: CDR1 SGHDT, CDR2 YYEEEE. The CDR3 has 17 amino acids. V lost 1 base to trimming and J lost 0 bases, with 16 bases between them.

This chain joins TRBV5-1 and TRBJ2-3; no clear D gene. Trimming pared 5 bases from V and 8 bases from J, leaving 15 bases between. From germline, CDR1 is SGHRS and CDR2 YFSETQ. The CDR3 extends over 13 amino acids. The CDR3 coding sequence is TGCGCCAGCAGACTGAATGAGGACCGTACGCAGTATTTT. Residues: CASRLNEDRTQYF.

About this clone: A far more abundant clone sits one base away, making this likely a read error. CDR3 in DNA: TGTGCCAGCAGCCGAACAGGGCTTCCAGTGAACAAGCAGTACTTC. Its protein is CASSRTGLPVNKQYF. The rearrangement joins TRBV11-2 to TRBJ2-7; D possibly corresponds to TRBD1 (6 bases). Trimming removed 5 bases at V and 8 bases at J, with 22 bases between. This CDR3 comprises 15 residues. Germline CDR1 reads SGHAT; CDR2 reads FQNNGV. Complete variable domain (other parts from reference TRBV11-2 and TRBJ2-7): EAGVAQSPRYKIIEKRQSVAFWCNPISGHATLYWYQQILGQGPKLLIQFQNNGVVDDSQLPKDRFSAERLKGVDSTLKIQPAKLEDSAVYLCASSRTGLPVNKQYFGPGTRLTVT.